The T cell receptor (beta chain) under discussion was sequenced for a study of blood T cell repertoires in COVID-19. Study-wide context: The United States, Italy and Spain were the sources of the acute and convalescent COVID-19 samples. T cells, B-cell-depleted T cells, or PBMCs provided the cDNA or gDNA that served as material.

This clone has only a few counts. CDR3 size: 15 residues. The V and J ends lost 0 bases and 8 bases, in that order; junction bases with no gene match: 4. Germline values: CDR1 LNHNV, CDR2 YYDKDF (reference sequence). Patients in Seattle were enrolled during active infection, then followed longitudinally. Authors' processing steps: Amplification from reference gene primers served as the basis for estimated nucleated cell counts. Assay used: immunoSEQ multiplex PCR; TCRdb lists only in-frame clones, some missing. V and J calls and clone size are those listed in that table; D and trimming were worked out from the DNA. Of around 60,000 clones listed, about 80% are singletons.

The material sequenced was peripheral blood. The chain joins TRBV15 to TRBJ1-6, with 7 bases matching TRBD1. The TCR comes from a man aged 45-65 years with COVID-19, enrolled during active disease. This CDR3 reads CATSRDRQGDSPLHF. The DNA for the CDR3 is TGTGCCACCAGCAGAGATCGGCAGGGGGATTCACCCCTCCACTTT.